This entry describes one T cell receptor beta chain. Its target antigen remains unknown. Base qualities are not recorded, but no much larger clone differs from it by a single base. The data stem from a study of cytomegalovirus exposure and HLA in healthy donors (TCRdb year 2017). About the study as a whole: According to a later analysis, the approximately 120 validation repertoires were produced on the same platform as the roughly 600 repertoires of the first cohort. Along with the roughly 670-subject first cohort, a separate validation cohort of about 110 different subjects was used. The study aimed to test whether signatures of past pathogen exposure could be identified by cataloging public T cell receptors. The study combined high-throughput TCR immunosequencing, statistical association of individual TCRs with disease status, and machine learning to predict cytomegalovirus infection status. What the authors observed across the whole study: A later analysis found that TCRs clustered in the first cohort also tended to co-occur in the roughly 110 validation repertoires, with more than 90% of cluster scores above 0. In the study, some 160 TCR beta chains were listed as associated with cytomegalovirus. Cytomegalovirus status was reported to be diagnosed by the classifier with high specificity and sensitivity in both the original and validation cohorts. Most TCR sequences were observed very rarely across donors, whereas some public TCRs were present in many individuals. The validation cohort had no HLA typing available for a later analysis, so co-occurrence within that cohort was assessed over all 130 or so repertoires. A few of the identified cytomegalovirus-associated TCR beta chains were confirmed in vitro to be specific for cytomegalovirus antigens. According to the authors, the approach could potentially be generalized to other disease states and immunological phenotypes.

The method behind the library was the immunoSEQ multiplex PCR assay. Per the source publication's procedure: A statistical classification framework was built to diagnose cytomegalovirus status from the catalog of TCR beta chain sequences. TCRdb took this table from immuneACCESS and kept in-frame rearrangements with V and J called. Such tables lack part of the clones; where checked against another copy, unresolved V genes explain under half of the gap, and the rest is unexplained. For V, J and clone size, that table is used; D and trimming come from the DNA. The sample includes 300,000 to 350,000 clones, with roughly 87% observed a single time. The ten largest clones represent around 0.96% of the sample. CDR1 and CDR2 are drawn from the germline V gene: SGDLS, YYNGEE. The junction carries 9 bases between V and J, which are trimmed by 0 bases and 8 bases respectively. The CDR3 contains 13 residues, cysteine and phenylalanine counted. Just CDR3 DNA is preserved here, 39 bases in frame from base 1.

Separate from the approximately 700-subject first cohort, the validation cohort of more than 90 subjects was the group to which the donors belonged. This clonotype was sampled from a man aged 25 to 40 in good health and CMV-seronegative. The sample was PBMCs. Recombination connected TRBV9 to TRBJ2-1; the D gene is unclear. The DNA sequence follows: TGTGCCAGCAGCGTAGCTTTCAGCGATGAGCAGTTCTTC. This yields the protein CASSVAFSDEQFF.